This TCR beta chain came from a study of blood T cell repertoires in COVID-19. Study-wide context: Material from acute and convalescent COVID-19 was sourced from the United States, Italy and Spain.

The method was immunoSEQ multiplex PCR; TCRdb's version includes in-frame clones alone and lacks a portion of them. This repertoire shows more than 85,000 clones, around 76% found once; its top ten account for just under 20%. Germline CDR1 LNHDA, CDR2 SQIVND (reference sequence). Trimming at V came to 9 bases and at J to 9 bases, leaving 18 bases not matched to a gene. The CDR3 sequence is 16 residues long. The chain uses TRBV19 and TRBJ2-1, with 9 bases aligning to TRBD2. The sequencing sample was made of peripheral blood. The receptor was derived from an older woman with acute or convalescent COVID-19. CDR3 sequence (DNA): TGTGCCAGCACCCTCCTAGGGGCGGGGGGGCGTAGTGAGCAGTTCTTC. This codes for CASTLLGAGGRSEQFF.